This T cell receptor beta chain derives from a study of CD8 T cells in ankylosing spondylitis. This clonotype was seen many times. A single record per CDR3 protein comes from TCRdb applying MiXCR to the 5' RACE reads. The sample has about 92,000 distinct CDR3 sequences; roughly 10% are singletons. The specimen sequenced was blood, either unsorted or a sorted T cell fraction (not recorded which). The sequence came from a male donor with ankylosing spondylitis or in good health (not recorded which).

The CDR3 spells CASSLVGLVEETQYF. The DNA for the CDR3 is TGTGCCAGCAGCTTAGTGGGACTAGTGGAAGAGACCCAGTACTTC. The rearrangement links TRBV7-6 to TRBJ2-5; 8 positions agree with TRBD2. The CDR3 covers 15 residues. Germline CDR1 is SGHVS and CDR2 is FNYEAQ. Germline trimming cut 1 base from V and 3 bases from J; bases unmatched to any gene: 4.